This T cell receptor (beta chain) was captured in a study of blood T cell repertoires in COVID-19. Study-level background: Specimens from acute and convalescent COVID-19 originated in the United States, Italy and Spain. T cells, B-cell-depleted T cells, or PBMCs provided the cDNA or gDNA that served as material.

Original handling: It was from reference gene primer amplification that nucleated cell counts were estimated. Measured with immunoSEQ multiplex PCR; TCRdb has only the in-frame clones, and not every one. D and trimming come from the DNA, and the V and J calls and clone size come from that table. The table has over 120,000 clones, roughly 84% seen once. V dropped 6 bases and J dropped 8 bases, with 18 bases sitting between them. This CDR3 has 15 amino acids. Germline V gives CDR1 SGDLS, CDR2 YYNGEE. V and J are TRBV9 and TRBJ1-6, with D tentatively TRBD1 (5 bases). The sample consisted of peripheral blood. The receptor comes from a human donor in a cohort sampled during active COVID-19. The CDR3, as DNA: TGTGCCAGCACCCCGAACCAGGGCGTGGATTCACCCCTCCACTTT. It specifies CASTPNQGVDSPLHF.